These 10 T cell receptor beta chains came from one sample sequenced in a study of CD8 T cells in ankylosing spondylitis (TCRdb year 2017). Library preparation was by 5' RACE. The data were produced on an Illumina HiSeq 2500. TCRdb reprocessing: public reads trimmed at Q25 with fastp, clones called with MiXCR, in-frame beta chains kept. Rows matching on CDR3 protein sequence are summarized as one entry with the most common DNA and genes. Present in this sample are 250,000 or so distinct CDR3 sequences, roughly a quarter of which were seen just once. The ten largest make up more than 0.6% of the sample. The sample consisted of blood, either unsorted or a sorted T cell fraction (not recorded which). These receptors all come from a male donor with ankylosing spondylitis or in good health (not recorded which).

The CDR3 here is CASSRHALTGGYEQYF. As DNA, the CDR3 is TGTGCCAGCAGTCGCCATGCCCTCACTGGAGGGTACGAGCAGTACTTC. The chain couples TRBV12-3 or TRBV12-4 to TRBJ2-7; TRBD2 is a possible D gene (6 bases). The CDR3 sequence is 16 residues long. The germline V and J ends were trimmed by 5 bases and 4 bases, with 21 bases remaining between them.

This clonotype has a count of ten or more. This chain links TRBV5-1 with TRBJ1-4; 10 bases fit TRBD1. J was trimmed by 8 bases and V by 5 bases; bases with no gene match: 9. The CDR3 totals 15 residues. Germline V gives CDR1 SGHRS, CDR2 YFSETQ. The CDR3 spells CASSLTGGEGEKLFF. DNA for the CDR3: TGCGCCAGCAGTTTGACAGGGGGCGAAGGAGAAAAACTGTTTTTT.

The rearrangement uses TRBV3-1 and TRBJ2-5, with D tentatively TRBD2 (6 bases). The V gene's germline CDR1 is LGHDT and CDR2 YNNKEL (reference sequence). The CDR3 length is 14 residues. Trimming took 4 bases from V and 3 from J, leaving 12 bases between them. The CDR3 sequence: CASSPRTNKETQYF. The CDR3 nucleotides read TGTGCCAGCAGCCCTAGGACTAACAAAGAGACCCAGTACTTC.

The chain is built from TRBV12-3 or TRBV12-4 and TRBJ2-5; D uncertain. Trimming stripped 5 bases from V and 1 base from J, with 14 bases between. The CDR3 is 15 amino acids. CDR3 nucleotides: TGTGCCAGCAGTGGGGTGCGCGGACCCCAAGAGACCCAGTACTTC. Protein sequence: CASSGVRGPQETQYF.

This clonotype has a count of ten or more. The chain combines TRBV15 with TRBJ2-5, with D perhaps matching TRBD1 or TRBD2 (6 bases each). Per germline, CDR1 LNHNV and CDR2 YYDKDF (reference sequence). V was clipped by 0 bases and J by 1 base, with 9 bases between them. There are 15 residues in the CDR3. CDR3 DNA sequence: TGTGCCACCAGCAGAGACCCGGGGGCCCAAGAGACCCAGTACTTC. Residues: CATSRDPGAQETQYF.

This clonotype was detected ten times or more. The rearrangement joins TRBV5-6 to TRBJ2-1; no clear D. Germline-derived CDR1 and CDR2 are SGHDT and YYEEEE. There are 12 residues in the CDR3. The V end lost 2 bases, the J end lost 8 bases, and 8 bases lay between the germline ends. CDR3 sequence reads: CASSLVAHEQFF. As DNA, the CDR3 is TGTGCCAGCAGCTTAGTGGCTCATGAGCAGTTCTTC.

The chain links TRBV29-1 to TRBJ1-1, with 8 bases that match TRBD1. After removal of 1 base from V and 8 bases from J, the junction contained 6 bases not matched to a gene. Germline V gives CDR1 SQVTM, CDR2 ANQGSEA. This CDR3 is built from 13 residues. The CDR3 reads CSVEVGQVREAFF. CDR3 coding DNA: TGCAGCGTTGAAGTGGGACAGGTTAGGGAAGCTTTCTTT.

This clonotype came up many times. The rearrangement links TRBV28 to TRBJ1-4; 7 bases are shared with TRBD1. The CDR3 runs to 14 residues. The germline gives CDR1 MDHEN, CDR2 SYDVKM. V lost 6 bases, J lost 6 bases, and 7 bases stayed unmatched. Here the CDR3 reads CASRSGQFDEKLFF. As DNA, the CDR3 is TGTGCCAGCAGATCGGGACAGTTTGATGAAAAACTGTTTTTT.

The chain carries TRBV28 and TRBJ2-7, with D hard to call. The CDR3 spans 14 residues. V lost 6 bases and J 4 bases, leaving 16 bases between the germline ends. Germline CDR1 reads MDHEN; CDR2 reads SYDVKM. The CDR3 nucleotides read TGTGCCAGCAGCCGCGTTCTAGGTGGGTACGAGCAGTACTTC. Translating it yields CASSRVLGGYEQYF.

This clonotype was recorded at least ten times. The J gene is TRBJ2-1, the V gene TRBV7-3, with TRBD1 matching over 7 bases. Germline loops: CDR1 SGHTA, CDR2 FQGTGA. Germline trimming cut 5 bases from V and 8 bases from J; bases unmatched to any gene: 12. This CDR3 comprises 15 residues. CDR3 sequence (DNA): TGTGCCAGCAGCCCCACAGGGGAACGTTTCGATGAGCAGTTCTTC. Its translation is CASSPTGERFDEQFF. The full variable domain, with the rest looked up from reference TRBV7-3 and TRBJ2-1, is GAGVSQTPSNKVTEKGKYVELRCDPISGHTALYWYRQSLGQGPEFLIYFQGTGAADDSGLPNDRFFAVRPEGSVSTLKIQRTERGDSAVYLCASSPTGERFDEQFFGPGTRLTVL.